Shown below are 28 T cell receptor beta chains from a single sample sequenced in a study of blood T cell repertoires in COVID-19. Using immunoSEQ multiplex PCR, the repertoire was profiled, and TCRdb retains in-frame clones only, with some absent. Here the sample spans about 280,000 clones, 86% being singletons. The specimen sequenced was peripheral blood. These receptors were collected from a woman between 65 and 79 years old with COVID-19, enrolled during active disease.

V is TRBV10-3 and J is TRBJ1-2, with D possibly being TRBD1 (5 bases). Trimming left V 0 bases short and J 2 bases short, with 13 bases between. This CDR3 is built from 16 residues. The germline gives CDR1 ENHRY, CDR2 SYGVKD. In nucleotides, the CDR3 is TGTGCCATCAGTGAGTCGACTGGGGCGCGAAACTATGGCTACACCTTC. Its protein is CAISESTGARNYGYTF.

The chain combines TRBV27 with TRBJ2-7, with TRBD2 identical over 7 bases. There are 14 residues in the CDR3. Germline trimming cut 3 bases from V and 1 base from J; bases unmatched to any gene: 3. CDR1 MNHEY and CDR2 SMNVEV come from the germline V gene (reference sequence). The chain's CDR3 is CASSLGGRSYEQYF. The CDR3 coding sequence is TGTGCCAGCAGTTTGGGGGGGAGATCCTACGAGCAGTACTTC.

The CDR3 protein is CATSDPAGTNTGELFF. The CDR3 DNA reads as TGTGCCACCAGTGATCCAGCCGGGACAAACACCGGGGAGCTGTTTTTT. The chain uses TRBV24-1 and TRBJ2-2; tentatively, D is TRBD1 (6 bases). CDR1 and CDR2 (germline): KGHDR, SFDVKD. Trimming took 3 bases from V and 2 from J, leaving 12 bases between them. This CDR3 spans 16 amino acids.

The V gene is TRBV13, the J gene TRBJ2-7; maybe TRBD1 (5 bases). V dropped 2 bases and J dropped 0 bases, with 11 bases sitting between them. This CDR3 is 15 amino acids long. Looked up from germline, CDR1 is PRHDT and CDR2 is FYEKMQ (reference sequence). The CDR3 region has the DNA TGTGCCAGCAGCTTACTCAAACAGGCCTCCTACGAGCAGTACTTC. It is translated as CASSLLKQASYEQYF.

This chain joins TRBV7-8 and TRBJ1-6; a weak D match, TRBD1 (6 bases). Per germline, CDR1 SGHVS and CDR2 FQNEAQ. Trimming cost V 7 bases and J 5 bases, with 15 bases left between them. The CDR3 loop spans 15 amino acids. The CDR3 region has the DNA TGTGCCAGCACAACAGGGAGCGCCAATAATTCACCCCTCCACTTT. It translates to CASTTGSANNSPLHF.

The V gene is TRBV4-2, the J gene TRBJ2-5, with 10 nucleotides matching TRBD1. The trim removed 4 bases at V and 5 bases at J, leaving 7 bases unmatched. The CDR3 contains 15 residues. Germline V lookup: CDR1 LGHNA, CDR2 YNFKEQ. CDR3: CASSPGQGPHETQYF. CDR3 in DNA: TGTGCCAGCAGCCCGGGACAGGGGCCCCATGAGACCCAGTACTTC.

DNA of the CDR3: TGCGCCAGCAGCTTGGGATTGAGTGTGCGAGAGCCCCAGCATTTT. Translating gives CASSLGLSVREPQHF. The chain couples TRBV5-1 to TRBJ1-5, with D hard to call. CDR1 is SGHRS and CDR2 is YFSETQ in the germline V gene. With 0 bases removed from V and 8 bases from J, the gap between germline ends came to 15 bases. The CDR3 is 15 amino acids.

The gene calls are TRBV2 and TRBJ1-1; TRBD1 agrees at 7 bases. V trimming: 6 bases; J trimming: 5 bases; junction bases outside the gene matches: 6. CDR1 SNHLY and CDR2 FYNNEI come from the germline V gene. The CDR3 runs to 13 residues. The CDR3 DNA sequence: TGTGCCAGCAGGTTACAGGGGTTGACTGAAGCTTTCTTT. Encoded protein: CASRLQGLTEAFF.

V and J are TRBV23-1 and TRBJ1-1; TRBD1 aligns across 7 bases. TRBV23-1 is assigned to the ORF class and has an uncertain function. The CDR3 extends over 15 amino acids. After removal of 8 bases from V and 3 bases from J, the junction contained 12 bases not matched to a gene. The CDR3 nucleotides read TGCGCCAGCGGGACAGTTTCTATGGGGCACACTGAAGCTTTCTTT. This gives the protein CASGTVSMGHTEAFF.

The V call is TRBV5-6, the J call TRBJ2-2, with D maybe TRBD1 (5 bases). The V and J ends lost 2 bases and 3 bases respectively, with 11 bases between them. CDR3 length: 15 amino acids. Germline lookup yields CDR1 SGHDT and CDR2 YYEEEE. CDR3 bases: TGTGCCAGCAGCTTTTGGCAGGGCTACACCGGGGAGCTGTTTTTT. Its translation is CASSFWQGYTGELFF.

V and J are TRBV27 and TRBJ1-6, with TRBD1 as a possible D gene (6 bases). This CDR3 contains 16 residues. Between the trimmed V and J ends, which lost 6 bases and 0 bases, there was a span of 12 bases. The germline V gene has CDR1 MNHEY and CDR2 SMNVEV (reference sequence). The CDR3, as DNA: TGTGCCAGCAGGCTTGACAGGCGCTCCTATAATTCACCCCTCCACTTT. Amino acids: CASRLDRRSYNSPLHF.

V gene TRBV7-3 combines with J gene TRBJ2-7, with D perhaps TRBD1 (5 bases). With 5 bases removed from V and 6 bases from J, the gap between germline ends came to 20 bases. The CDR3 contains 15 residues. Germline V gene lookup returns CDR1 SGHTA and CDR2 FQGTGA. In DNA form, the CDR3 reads TGTGCCAGCAGCCCCCCTTGGGGCCCGTCGGGCGAGCAGTACTTC. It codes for CASSPPWGPSGEQYF. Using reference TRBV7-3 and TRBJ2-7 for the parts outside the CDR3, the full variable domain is GAGVSQTPSNKVTEKGKYVELRCDPISGHTALYWYRQSLGQGPEFLIYFQGTGAADDSGLPNDRFFAVRPEGSVSTLKIQRTERGDSAVYLCASSPPWGPSGEQYFGPGTRLTVT.

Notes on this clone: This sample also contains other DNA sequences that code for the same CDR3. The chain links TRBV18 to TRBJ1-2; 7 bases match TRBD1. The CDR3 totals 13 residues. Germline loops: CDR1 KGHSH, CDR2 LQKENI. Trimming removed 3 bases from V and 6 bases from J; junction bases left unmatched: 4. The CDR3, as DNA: TGTGCCAGCTCACCCAGACAGGGCGATGGCTACACCTTC. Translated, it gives CASSPRQGDGYTF. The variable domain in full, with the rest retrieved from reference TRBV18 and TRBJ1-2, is NAGVMQNPRHLVRRRGQEARLRCSPMKGHSHVYWYRQLPEEGLKFMVYLQKENIIDESGMPKERFSAEFPKEGPSILRIQQVVRGDSAAYFCASSPRQGDGYTFGSGTRLTVV.

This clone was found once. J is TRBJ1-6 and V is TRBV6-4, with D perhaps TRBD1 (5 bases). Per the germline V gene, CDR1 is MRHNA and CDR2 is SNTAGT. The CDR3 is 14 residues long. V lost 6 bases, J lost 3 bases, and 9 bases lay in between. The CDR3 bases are TGTGCCAGCAGGGGGACTGACTATAATTCACCCCTCCACTTT. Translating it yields CASRGTDYNSPLHF.

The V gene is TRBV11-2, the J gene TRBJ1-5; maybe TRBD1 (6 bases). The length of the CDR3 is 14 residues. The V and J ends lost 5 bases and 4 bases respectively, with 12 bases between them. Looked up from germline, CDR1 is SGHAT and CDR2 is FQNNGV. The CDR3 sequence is CASSPSTGNQPQHF. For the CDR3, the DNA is TGTGCCAGCAGCCCATCGACAGGAAATCAGCCCCAGCATTTT.

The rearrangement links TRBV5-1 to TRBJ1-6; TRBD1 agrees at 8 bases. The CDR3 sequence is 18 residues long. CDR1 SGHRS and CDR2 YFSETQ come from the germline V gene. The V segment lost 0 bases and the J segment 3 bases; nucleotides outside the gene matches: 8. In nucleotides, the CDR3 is TGCGCCAGCAGCTTGGAAGCAGGGGGCTGGAACTATAATTCACCCCTCCACTTT. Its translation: CASSLEAGGWNYNSPLHF.

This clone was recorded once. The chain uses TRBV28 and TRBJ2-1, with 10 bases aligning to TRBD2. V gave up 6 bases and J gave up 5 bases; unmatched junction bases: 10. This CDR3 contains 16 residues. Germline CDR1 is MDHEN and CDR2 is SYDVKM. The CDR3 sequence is CASRSIAGGPHNEQFF. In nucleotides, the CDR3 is TGTGCCAGCAGATCCATAGCGGGGGGCCCCCACAATGAGCAGTTCTTC.

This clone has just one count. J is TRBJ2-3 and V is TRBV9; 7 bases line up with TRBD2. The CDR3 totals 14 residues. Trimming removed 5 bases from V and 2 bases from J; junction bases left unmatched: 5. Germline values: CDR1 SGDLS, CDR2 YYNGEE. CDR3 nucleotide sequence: TGTGCCAGCAGGGGGCGGGGGTTCACAGATACGCAGTATTTT. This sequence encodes CASRGRGFTDTQYF.

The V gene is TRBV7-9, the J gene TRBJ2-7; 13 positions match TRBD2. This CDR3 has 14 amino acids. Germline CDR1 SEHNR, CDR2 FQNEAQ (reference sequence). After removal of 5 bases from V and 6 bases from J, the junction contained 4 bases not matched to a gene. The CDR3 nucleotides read TGTGCCAGCAGCCTCGGACTAGCGGGGGTCGAGCAGTACTTC. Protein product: CASSLGLAGVEQYF.

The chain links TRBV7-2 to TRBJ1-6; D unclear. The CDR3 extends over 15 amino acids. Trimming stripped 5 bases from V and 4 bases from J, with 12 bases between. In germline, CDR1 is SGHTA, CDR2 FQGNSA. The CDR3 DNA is TGTGCCAGCAGCCCCCTGGGAGCTTATAATTCACCCCTCCACTTT. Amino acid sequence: CASSPLGAYNSPLHF. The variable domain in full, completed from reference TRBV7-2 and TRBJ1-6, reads GAGVSQSPSNKVTEKGKDVELRCDPISGHTALYWYRQSLGQGLEFLIYFQGNSAPDKSGLPSDRFSAERTGGSVSTLTIQRTQQEDSAVYLCASSPLGAYNSPLHFGNGTRLTVT.

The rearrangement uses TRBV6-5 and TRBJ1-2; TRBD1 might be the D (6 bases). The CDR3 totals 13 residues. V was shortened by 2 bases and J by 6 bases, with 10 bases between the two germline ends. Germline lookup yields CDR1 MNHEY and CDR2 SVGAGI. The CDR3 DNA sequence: TGTGCCAGCAGTTACCACAGGGAGAATGGCTACACCTTC. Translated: CASSYHRENGYTF.

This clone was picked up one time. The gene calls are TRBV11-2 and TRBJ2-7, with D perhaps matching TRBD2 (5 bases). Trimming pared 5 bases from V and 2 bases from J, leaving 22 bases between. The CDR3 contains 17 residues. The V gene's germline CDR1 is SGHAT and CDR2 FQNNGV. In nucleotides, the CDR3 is TGTGCCAGCAGCCCCATGTTGGGCAGAAGCGGACCCTACGAGCAGTACTTC. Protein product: CASSPMLGRSGPYEQYF.

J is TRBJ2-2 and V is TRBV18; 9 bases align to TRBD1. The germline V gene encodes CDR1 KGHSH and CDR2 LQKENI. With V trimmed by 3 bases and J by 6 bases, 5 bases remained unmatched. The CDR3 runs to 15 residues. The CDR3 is CASSPGTGRAGELFF. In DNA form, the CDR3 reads TGTGCCAGCTCACCCGGGACAGGGAGAGCCGGGGAGCTGTTTTTT. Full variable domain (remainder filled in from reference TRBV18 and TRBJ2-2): NAGVMQNPRHLVRRRGQEARLRCSPMKGHSHVYWYRQLPEEGLKFMVYLQKENIIDESGMPKERFSAEFPKEGPSILRIQQVVRGDSAAYFCASSPGTGRAGELFFGEGSRLTVL.

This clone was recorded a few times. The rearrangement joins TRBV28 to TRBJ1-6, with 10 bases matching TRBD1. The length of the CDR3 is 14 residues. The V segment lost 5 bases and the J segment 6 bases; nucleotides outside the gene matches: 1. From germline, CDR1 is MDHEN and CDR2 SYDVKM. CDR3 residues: CASSGDRGNSPLHF. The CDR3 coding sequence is TGTGCCAGCAGTGGGGACAGGGGTAATTCACCCCTCCACTTT.

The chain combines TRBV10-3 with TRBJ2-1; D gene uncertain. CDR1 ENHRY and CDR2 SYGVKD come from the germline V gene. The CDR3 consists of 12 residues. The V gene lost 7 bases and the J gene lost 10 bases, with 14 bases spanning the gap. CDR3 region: CAIKSSDVEQFF. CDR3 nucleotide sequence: TGTGCCATCAAATCAAGCGATGTAGAGCAGTTCTTC.

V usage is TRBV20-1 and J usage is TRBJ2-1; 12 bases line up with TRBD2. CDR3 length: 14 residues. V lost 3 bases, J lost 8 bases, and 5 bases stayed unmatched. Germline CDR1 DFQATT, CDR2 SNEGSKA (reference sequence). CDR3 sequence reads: CSASLAGGPDEQFF. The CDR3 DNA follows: TGCAGTGCTAGTCTAGCGGGGGGGCCGGATGAGCAGTTCTTC.

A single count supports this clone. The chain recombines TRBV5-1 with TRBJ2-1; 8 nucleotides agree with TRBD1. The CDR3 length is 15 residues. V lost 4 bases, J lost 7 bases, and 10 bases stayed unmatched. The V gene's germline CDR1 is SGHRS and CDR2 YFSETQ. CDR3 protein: CASSRMTGVGNEQFF. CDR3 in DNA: TGCGCCAGCAGCCGGATGACAGGGGTCGGGAATGAGCAGTTCTTC.

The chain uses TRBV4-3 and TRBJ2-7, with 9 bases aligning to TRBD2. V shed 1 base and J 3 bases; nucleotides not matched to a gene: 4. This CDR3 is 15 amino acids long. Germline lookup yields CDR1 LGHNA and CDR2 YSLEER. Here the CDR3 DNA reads TGCGCCAGCAGCCAAGGCGGGGGGGGATTCTACGAGCAGTACTTC. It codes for CASSQGGGGFYEQYF.